The 6 T cell receptor beta chains listed next were all sequenced from one sample in a study of T cell changes during pregnancy in multiple sclerosis. Clones were read by immunoSEQ multiplex PCR, and TCRdb kept only the in-frame ones, dropping some. The data contain roughly 40,000 clones, about 94% of them singletons. This specimen was peripheral blood, taken in the third trimester of pregnancy. The source is a female donor with multiple sclerosis, enrolled in a pregnancy study.

This clone appeared once. The chain combines TRBV10-3 with TRBJ2-4; D is uncertain. The CDR3 length is 19 residues. Germline V lookup: CDR1 ENHRY, CDR2 SYGVKD. Trimming stripped 0 bases from V and 0 bases from J, with 18 bases between. CDR3 amino acids: CAISESIVSTNIAKNIQYF. CDR3 DNA: TGTGCCATCAGTGAGTCGATTGTATCAACCAACATAGCCAAAAACATTCAGTACTTC.

The V call is TRBV11-3, the J call TRBJ2-2; 10 nucleotides align to TRBD1. Losses at the gene ends were 1 base for V and 3 bases for J; bases not matched to a gene: 5. This CDR3 has 17 amino acids. Looked up from germline, CDR1 is SGHNT and CDR2 is YENEEA. CDR3 bases: TGTGCCAGCAGCTTAGCCGGGACAGGGGCCCACACCGGGGAGCTGTTTTTT. Amino acids: CASSLAGTGAHTGELFF.

The chain recombines TRBV19 with TRBJ1-2; a weak D match, TRBD1 (5 bases). The V gene lost 0 bases and the J gene lost 4 bases, with 12 bases spanning the gap. The CDR3 length is 15 residues. Germline CDR1 and CDR2: LNHDA and SQIVND (reference sequence). This CDR3 reads CASSIDWQGLYGYTF. CDR3 sequence (DNA): TGTGCCAGTAGTATAGACTGGCAGGGACTCTATGGCTACACCTTC.

The genes are TRBV6-5 and TRBJ2-7; D might be TRBD1 (5 bases). The V end was cut by 5 bases, the J end by 6 bases, with 20 bases between. CDR3 length equals 15 residues. Germline V gene lookup returns CDR1 MNHEY and CDR2 SVGAGI. The CDR3 region is CASSKTDLPPSEQYF. DNA for the CDR3: TGTGCCAGCAGTAAGACAGATTTGCCACCATCCGAGCAGTACTTC.

This chain uses TRBV7-8 with TRBJ2-1; TRBD1 agrees at 7 bases. The CDR3 sequence is 13 residues long. With 4 bases clipped from V and 6 bases from J, the junction kept 3 bases outside the gene matches. Germline loops: CDR1 SGHVS, CDR2 FQNEAQ. CDR3 sequence reads: CASSSDRSNEQFF. The CDR3 coding sequence is TGTGCCAGCAGCTCGGACAGGAGCAATGAGCAGTTCTTC.

The gene calls are TRBV11-2 and TRBJ2-7, with TRBD1 as a possible D gene (6 bases). Germline CDR1 reads SGHAT; CDR2 reads FQNNGV. The ends were cut back, 0 bases at V and 3 bases at J, with 12 bases in the middle. CDR3 length: 15 amino acids. CDR3 coding DNA: TGTGCCAGCAGCTTAGAGGGCCAGGGGCGCTACGAGCAGTACTTC. Translating it yields CASSLEGQGRYEQYF.